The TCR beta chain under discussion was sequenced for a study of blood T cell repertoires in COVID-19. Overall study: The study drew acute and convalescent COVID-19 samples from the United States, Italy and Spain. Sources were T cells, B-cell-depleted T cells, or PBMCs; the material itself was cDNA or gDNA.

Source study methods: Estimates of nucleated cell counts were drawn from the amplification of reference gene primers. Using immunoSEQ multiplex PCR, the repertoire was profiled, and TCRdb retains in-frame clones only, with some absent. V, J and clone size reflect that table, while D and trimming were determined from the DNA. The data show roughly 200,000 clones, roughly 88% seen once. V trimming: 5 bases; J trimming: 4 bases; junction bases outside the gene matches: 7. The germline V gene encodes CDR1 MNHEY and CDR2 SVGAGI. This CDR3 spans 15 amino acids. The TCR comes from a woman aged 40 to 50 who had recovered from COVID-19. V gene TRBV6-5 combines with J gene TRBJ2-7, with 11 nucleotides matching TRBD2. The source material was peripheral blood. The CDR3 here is CASSKTSGSEYEQYF. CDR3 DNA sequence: TGTGCCAGCAGTAAAACTAGCGGGAGTGAGTACGAGCAGTACTTC.